These T cell receptor beta chains were read from a single sample in a study of regulatory and conventional T cells in RAG deficiency. Data came from immunoSEQ multiplex PCR; TCRdb stores just in-frame clones and leaves some out. The profile shows roughly 32,000 clones, about 96% of them singletons. The same sample was also studied in work on regulatory T cells.

The source material was CD25- CD4+ T cells sorted from blood. These receptors came from a human donor in good health. CDR3s include the opening cysteine and the closing phenylalanine or tryptophan. Fields, in order: CDR3 protein, CDR3 DNA, V gene, clone size, D gene, J gene. The D gene is left open where the match is weak. Not every row has a clone size; where given, it reads once, few, many or a size class.

CASSSRGGGGEQYF TGTGCCAGCTCCTCTCGGGGGGGCGGTGGGGAGCAGTACTTC TRBV27 - TRBD2 TRBJ2-7
CASSTSGGAYEQYF TGTGCCAGCTCCACTAGCGGGGGGGCCTACGAGCAGTACTTC TRBV18 - TRBD2 TRBJ2-7
CASSLQMGGETQYF TGTGCCAGCAGCTTACAAATGGGAGGTGAGACCCAGTACTTC TRBV7-8 once - TRBJ2-5
CASSEQGAVSYEQYF TGTGCCAGCAGTGAACAGGGGGCTGTCTCCTACGAGCAGTACTTC TRBV6-1 - TRBD1 TRBJ2-7
CASSGGLAGANPSSYNEQFF TGCGCCAGCAGCGGGGGACTAGCGGGAGCCAACCCGAGCTCCTACAATGAGCAGTTCTTC TRBV5-1 - TRBD2 TRBJ2-1
CASSPRRESTGELFF TGTGCCAGCTCACCACGACGGGAGAGCACCGGGGAGCTGTTTTTT TRBV18 - - TRBJ2-2
CASSDRLAGGNEQFF TGTGCCAGCAGTGACCGACTAGCGGGGGGGAATGAGCAGTTCTTC TRBV2 - TRBD2 TRBJ2-1
CASSQATGTANEKLFF TGTGCCAGCAGCCAAGCAACCGGGACAGCGAATGAAAAACTGTTTTTT TRBV4-2 - TRBD1 TRBJ1-4
CASSLGLAGTGELFF TGTGCCAGCAGCTTGGGACTAGCGGGAACCGGGGAGCTGTTTTTT TRBV7-3 once TRBD2 TRBJ2-2
CASSQPASEAKNIQYF TGCGCCAGCAGCCAGCCGGCGAGCGAGGCCAAAAACATTCAGTACTTC TRBV4-1 - - TRBJ2-4
CASSGRTGEDTEAFF TGTGCCAGTAGTGGCCGGACAGGGGAAGACACTGAAGCTTTCTTT TRBV19 - TRBD1 TRBJ1-1
CASSGTGPPYGYTF TGTGCCAGTAGCGGGACAGGGCCTCCCTATGGCTACACCTTC TRBV19 - TRBD1 TRBJ1-2
CASSEWGVTSTDTQYF TGTGCCAGCAGTGAATGGGGAGTAACTAGCACAGATACGCAGTATTTT TRBV25-1 - - TRBJ2-3
CASSSAGMYQETQYF TGTGCCAGCAGCTCTGCGGGAATGTACCAAGAGACCCAGTACTTC TRBV7-2 - - TRBJ2-5
CASSPRGSGSEEQYF TGTGCCAGCAGCCCCCGGGGAAGCGGGAGTGAGGAGCAGTACTTC TRBV7-2 - TRBD2 TRBJ2-7
CARSLRGSTDTQYF TGTGCCAGAAGCTTGCGGGGGAGTACAGATACGCAGTATTTT TRBV5-3 - - TRBJ2-3
CASSFGPGGPQHF TGTGCCAGCAGTTTCGGTCCAGGAGGGCCCCAGCATTTT TRBV27 - - TRBJ1-5
CASSPDRLRGYTF TGTGCCAGCTCACCGGACAGGCTGAGGGGCTACACCTTC TRBV18 - TRBD1 TRBJ1-2
CATSVTRMLTEAFF TGTGCCACCTCAGTAACGAGGATGTTGACTGAAGCTTTCTTT TRBV6-5 - - TRBJ1-1
CASSLSSGQETQYF TGTGCCAGCAGCTTATCTAGCGGCCAAGAGACCCAGTACTTC TRBV7-9 - TRBD2 TRBJ2-5
CASSFRQANEQFF TGTGCCAGCAGCTTCCGCCAGGCCAATGAGCAGTTCTTC TRBV9 - - TRBJ2-1
CASSESDSRAAGNTIYF TGTGCCAGCAGTGAATCGGACAGCCGGGCGGCTGGAAACACCATATATTTT TRBV6-1 - - TRBJ1-3
CASSDRANSPLHF TGCGCCAGCAGTGACAGGGCGAATTCACCCCTCCACTTT TRBV10-1 few - TRBJ1-6
CASSLRQGPSTDTQYF TGTGCCAGCAGCTTGAGACAGGGGCCTAGCACAGATACGCAGTATTTT TRBV5-5 - TRBD1 TRBJ2-3
CASSIQGTRAYNEQFF TGTGCCAGCAGTATACAGGGGACAAGGGCCTACAATGAGCAGTTCTTC TRBV7-2 once TRBD1 TRBJ2-1
CASSLGGGAREQYF TGTGCCAGCAGCTTAGGAGGCGGGGCTCGGGAGCAGTACTTC TRBV7-2 - - TRBJ2-7
CASSDLPGQGISGELFF TGTGCCAGCAGTGACTTACCGGGACAGGGGATCTCCGGGGAGCTGTTTTTT TRBV6-4 - TRBD1 TRBJ2-2
CASSLPRTDYVHTGELFF TGTGCCAGCAGTTTACCGAGGACTGACTATGTGCACACCGGGGAGCTGTTTTTT TRBV27 - - TRBJ2-2
CASSNLGQTYEQYF TGTGCCAGTAGTAACCTGGGACAGACCTACGAGCAGTACTTC TRBV19 - TRBD1 TRBJ2-7
CASSFGGAFNQPQHF TGTGCCAGCAGTTTTGGAGGGGCCTTCAATCAGCCCCAGCATTTT TRBV27 once - TRBJ1-5
CASSLFAQGEDEQYF TGTGCCAGCAGCTTATTCGCGCAGGGGGAGGACGAGCAGTACTTC TRBV7-9 - - TRBJ2-7
CASSLSGQGFEQYF TGTGCCAGCAGTTTATCGGGACAGGGGTTCGAGCAGTACTTC TRBV27 - TRBD1 TRBJ2-7
CASSQDRDYGYTF TGTGCCAGCAGCCAAGACAGGGACTATGGCTACACCTTC TRBV14 - - TRBJ1-2
CASTHSTARSGNTIYF TGTGCCAGTACCCACTCCACAGCCCGCTCTGGAAACACCATATATTTT TRBV19 - - TRBJ1-3
CASSGLVADSTNEKLFF TGTGCCAGCAGTGGGTTGGTCGCAGACTCAACTAATGAAAAACTGTTTTTT TRBV6-1 - - TRBJ1-4
CASRAAGHYGYTF TGCGCCAGCAGGGCAGCAGGGCACTATGGCTACACCTTC TRBV5-1 - - TRBJ1-2
CASRETVNNSPLHF TGTGCCAGCAGAGAGACAGTGAATAATTCACCCCTCCACTTT TRBV7-6 - - TRBJ1-6
CASNGAGGSSYNEQFF TGTGCCAGTAACGGGGCGGGGGGCAGCTCCTACAATGAGCAGTTCTTC TRBV19 - TRBD2 TRBJ2-1
CASSEGALRTQYF TGCGCCAGCAGTGAGGGGGCCCTGAGGACCCAGTACTTC TRBV10-1 - - TRBJ2-5
CASSIGQGGAFF TGTGCCAGCAGTATTGGACAGGGTGGAGCTTTCTTT TRBV27 - TRBD1 TRBJ1-1